The 28 T cell receptor beta chains given below trace back to one sample, sequenced in a study of OX40 agonist ivuxolimab in advanced cancers. The repertoire was sequenced with immunoSEQ multiplex PCR; TCRdb's copy has only in-frame clones and lacks some. The sample lists about 53,000 clones; 80% to 90% were seen once. Specimen: CD4+ or CD8+ T cells sorted from blood, collected in a trial of the OX40 agonist ivuxolimab. Receptors originate from an adult with an advanced solid tumor such as melanoma, head and neck, liver or kidney cancer.

This CDR3 is CAWKVTGNNEQFF. For the CDR3, the DNA is TGTGCCTGGAAGGTGACCGGGAACAATGAGCAGTTCTTC. The chain links TRBV30 to TRBJ2-1, with a tentative D call TRBD2 (5 bases). Trimming removed 4 bases at V and 5 bases at J, with 12 bases between. The CDR3 covers 13 residues. Germline-derived CDR1 and CDR2 are GTSNPN and SVGIG (reference sequence).

J is TRBJ2-7 and V is TRBV6-1; 9 bases match TRBD1. The CDR3 spans 14 residues. Germline V gene data show CDR1 as MNHNS and CDR2 as SASEGT. V was clipped by 11 bases and J by 4 bases; unmatched bases: 12. The CDR3 DNA is TGTGCCGGAAGAGCCGGGACAGGGATTTACGAGCAGTACTTC. Translation gives CAGRAGTGIYEQYF.

The chain combines TRBV7-2 with TRBJ2-1; possibly TRBD2 for D (7 bases). The germline gives CDR1 SGHTA, CDR2 FQGNSA. The CDR3 length is 15 residues. Trimming stripped 6 bases from V and 4 bases from J, with 16 bases between. In nucleotides, the CDR3 is TGTGCCAGCAGTCGGGCCGGGGGGCCTTACAATGAGCAGTTCTTC. Its translation is CASSRAGGPYNEQFF.

The chain uses TRBV30 and TRBJ2-3; D ambiguous. Per the germline V gene, CDR1 is GTSNPN and CDR2 is SVGIG (reference sequence). The CDR3 totals 13 residues. The V end was cut by 1 base, the J end by 4 bases, with 9 bases between. The CDR3 nucleotides are TGTGCCTGGAGTGGGCAGCATCCAGATACGCAGTATTTT. Translating gives CAWSGQHPDTQYF. The variable domain in full, with the rest retrieved from reference TRBV30 and TRBJ2-3, is SQTIHQWPATLVQPVGSPLSLECTVEGTSNPNLYWYRQAAGRGLQLLFYSVGIGQISSEVPQNLSASRPQDRQFILSSKKLLLSDSGFYLCAWSGQHPDTQYFGPGTRLTVL.

The V gene is TRBV6-1, the J gene TRBJ2-7, with a possible D match to TRBD1 (5 bases). Germline V CDR1 and CDR2: MNHNS, SASEGT. The CDR3 consists of 14 residues. Trimming took 2 bases from V and 0 from J, leaving 8 bases between them. CDR3 sequence reads: CASSERQSSYEQYF. In nucleotides, the CDR3 is TGTGCCAGCAGTGAACGACAGAGCTCCTACGAGCAGTACTTC.

V usage is TRBV7-3 and J usage is TRBJ2-1; TRBD1 might be the D (5 bases). Trimming stripped 3 bases from V and 3 bases from J, with 15 bases between. The CDR3 sequence is 16 residues long. Per germline, CDR1 SGHTA and CDR2 FQGTGA. The CDR3 DNA sequence: TGTGCCAGCAGCTTGAGCGCAGGGAACAACTACAATGAGCAGTTCTTC. Protein sequence: CASSLSAGNNYNEQFF.

This rearrangement joins TRBV4-1 to TRBJ2-2; D possibly corresponds to TRBD2 (5 bases). Deletions cut 0 bases from V and 4 bases from J, with 9 bases between. The CDR3 covers 15 residues. Germline CDR1 reads MGHRA; CDR2 reads YSYEKL. CDR3 DNA: TGCGCCAGCAGCCAAGAGAGGGTAGGCACCGGGGAGCTGTTTTTT. Protein sequence: CASSQERVGTGELFF.

Comments on this clone: The sample contains more than one DNA sequence encoding this CDR3. The genes are TRBV7-9 and TRBJ1-2; D is uncertain. The CDR3 is 12 residues long. With 4 bases removed from V and 3 bases from J, the gap between germline ends came to 6 bases. In germline, CDR1 is SEHNR, CDR2 FQNEAQ (reference sequence). The CDR3 region has the DNA TGTGCCAGCAGCTCAGGAGACTATGGCTACACCTTC. Translation gives CASSSGDYGYTF.

The chain has TRBV5-6 and TRBJ2-5; D tentatively reads TRBD1 or TRBD2 (5 bases each). The germline gives CDR1 SGHDT, CDR2 YYEEEE. The CDR3 totals 13 residues. V lost 7 bases and J 4 bases, leaving 14 bases between the germline ends. In nucleotides, the CDR3 is TGTGCCAGCGGTCGGGGCCCAGCAGAGACCCAGTACTTC. It encodes CASGRGPAETQYF. The complete variable domain, with remaining parts taken from reference TRBV5-6 and TRBJ2-5, reads DAGVTQSPTHLIKTRGQQVTLRCSPKSGHDTVSWYQQALGQGPQFIFQYYEEEERQRGNFPDRFSGHQFPNYSSELNVNALLLGDSALYLCASGRGPAETQYFGPGTRLLVL.

The chain combines TRBV9 with TRBJ2-1, with D maybe TRBD1 (5 bases). This CDR3 has 17 residues. V was shortened by 3 bases and J by 1 base, with 17 bases between the two germline ends. CDR1 and CDR2 from the germline V gene are SGDLS and YYNGEE. For the CDR3, the DNA is TGTGCCAGCAGCGGACAGTATGGCCCTTATTCCTACAATGAGCAGTTCTTC. It specifies CASSGQYGPYSYNEQFF. The complete variable domain, with remaining parts taken from reference TRBV9 and TRBJ2-1, reads DSGVTQTPKHLITATGQRVTLRCSPRSGDLSVYWYQQSLDQGLQFLIQYYNGEERAKGNILERFSAQQFPDLHSELNLSSLELGDSALYFCASSGQYGPYSYNEQFFGPGTRLTVL.

V usage is TRBV10-3 and J usage is TRBJ2-1; the D is unclear. The CDR3 spans 13 residues. Germline V CDR1 and CDR2: ENHRY, SYGVKD. Trimming pared 4 bases from V and 10 bases from J, leaving 14 bases between. As DNA, the CDR3 is TGTGCCATCAGTGGAGTCGAGAATGGCGAGCAGTTCTTC. Amino acid sequence: CAISGVENGEQFF.

V and J are TRBV2 and TRBJ2-1; D uncertain. In germline, CDR1 is SNHLY, CDR2 FYNNEI. The CDR3 consists of 14 residues. Between the trimmed V and J ends, which lost 1 base and 0 bases, there was a span of 4 bases. The CDR3 region is CASSEEGSYNEQFF. CDR3 coding DNA: TGTGCCAGCAGTGAAGAAGGCTCCTACAATGAGCAGTTCTTC.

The V and J genes are TRBV7-2 and TRBJ1-2, with D uncertain. CDR3 length: 14 residues. Trimming shortened V by 3 bases and J by 0 bases, and 8 bases separated the two germline ends. Per germline, CDR1 SGHTA and CDR2 FQGNSA. The DNA for the CDR3 is TGTGCCAGCAGCTTCCGGGCAGCTAACTATGGCTACACCTTC. The encoded protein is CASSFRAANYGYTF.

The chain has TRBV7-2 and TRBJ1-1; 8 bases match TRBD1. There are 16 residues in the CDR3. Per germline, CDR1 SGHTA and CDR2 FQGNSA. Unmatched junction bases numbered 10, after V lost 2 bases and J lost 5 bases. The CDR3 DNA reads TGTGCCAGCAGCTTATTATCAGGGGGCAGGAGGACTGAAGCTTTCTTT. Residues: CASSLLSGGRRTEAFF.

The chain combines TRBV28 with TRBJ1-1; 7 bases line up with TRBD1. The ends lost 8 bases at V and 4 bases at J; junction bases unmatched: 16. This CDR3 contains 16 residues. Germline CDR1 and CDR2: MDHEN and SYDVKM. CDR3 protein: CASSLGDSLGSTEAFF. As DNA, the CDR3 is TGTGCCAGCTCCCTCGGGGACAGCCTGGGGAGCACTGAAGCTTTCTTT.

This clone was seen just once. The chain has TRBV11-2 and TRBJ2-2; TRBD1 agrees at 8 bases. Germline loops: CDR1 SGHAT, CDR2 FQNNGV. CDR3 length equals 16 residues. The V segment lost 4 bases and the J segment 1 base; nucleotides outside the gene matches: 5. DNA for the CDR3: TGTGCCAGCAGCTCTTCCGACAGGGGGAACACCGGGGAGCTGTTTTTT. This sequence encodes CASSSSDRGNTGELFF.

The chain carries TRBV27 and TRBJ2-7; 11 positions match TRBD1. CDR1 and CDR2 (germline): MNHEY, SMNVEV (reference sequence). V shed 6 bases and J 2 bases; nucleotides not matched to a gene: 3. The CDR3 runs 14 residues. CDR3 nucleotides: TGTGCCAGCAGCCCGGGACAGGGGGCCTACGAGCAGTACTTC. This translates into CASSPGQGAYEQYF.

The V gene is TRBV5-6, the J gene TRBJ2-7; 10 bases align to TRBD1. V was clipped by 7 bases and J by 6 bases; unmatched bases: 7. The CDR3 contains 13 residues. CDR1 is SGHDT and CDR2 is YYEEEE in the germline V gene. The CDR3 reads CASGTGQGTEQYF. The CDR3 DNA sequence: TGTGCCAGCGGAACGGGACAGGGGACCGAGCAGTACTTC.

This chain joins TRBV19 and TRBJ2-1; 12 nucleotides agree with TRBD2. This CDR3 has 16 residues. The V gene's germline CDR1 is LNHDA and CDR2 SQIVND (reference sequence). Trimming took 5 bases from V and 5 from J; bases not matched to a gene: 7. Here the CDR3 DNA reads TGTGCCAGTAGTCCTTTGGGACTAGCGGGTAACAATGAGCAGTTCTTC. Amino acid sequence: CASSPLGLAGNNEQFF.

The chain couples TRBV5-1 to TRBJ2-1, with a possible D match to TRBD2 (6 bases). The CDR3 runs 17 residues. V lost 4 bases to trimming and J lost 4 bases, with 21 bases between them. Per the germline V gene, CDR1 is SGHRS and CDR2 is YFSETQ. CDR3 nucleotides: TGCGCCAGCAGCAAGGACGGGGGAGAGGCTCTTTACAATGAGCAGTTCTTC. Its translation is CASSKDGGEALYNEQFF.

J is TRBJ2-7 and V is TRBV10-3, with 8 bases lining up with TRBD2. V was clipped by 5 bases and J by 5 bases; unmatched bases: 14. Germline CDR1 reads ENHRY; CDR2 reads SYGVKD. The CDR3 sequence is 16 residues long. Here the CDR3 reads CAISYGYSGTEDEQYF. The CDR3 DNA reads TGTGCCATCAGTTATGGGTATAGCGGGACGGAGGACGAGCAGTACTTC.

CDR3 sequence: CAWSYRAYEQYF. DNA of the CDR3: TGTGCCTGGTCCTACAGGGCCTACGAGCAGTACTTC. The chain employs TRBV30 and TRBJ2-7; the D gene is possibly TRBD1 (6 bases). The V and J ends lost 5 bases and 2 bases respectively, with 10 bases between them. Germline loops: CDR1 GTSNPN, CDR2 SVGIG (reference sequence). This CDR3 region has 12 residues. Full variable domain (missing parts from reference TRBV30 and TRBJ2-7): SQTIHQWPATLVQPVGSPLSLECTVEGTSNPNLYWYRQAAGRGLQLLFYSVGIGQISSEVPQNLSASRPQDRQFILSSKKLLLSDSGFYLCAWSYRAYEQYFGPGTRLTVT.

The V call is TRBV27, the J call TRBJ1-6; 7 positions agree with TRBD1. CDR3 length equals 17 residues. Losses at the gene ends were 6 bases for V and 5 bases for J; bases not matched to a gene: 13. The germline V gene encodes CDR1 MNHEY and CDR2 SMNVEV (reference sequence). In DNA, the CDR3 is TGTGCCAGCAGCCGCTTATTTAGCACAGGGGATAATTCACCCCTCCACTTT. This gives the protein CASSRLFSTGDNSPLHF.

The chain uses TRBV7-2 and TRBJ1-1; no clear D gene. The V and J ends lost 3 bases and 1 base respectively, with 6 bases between them. Germline V gene lookup returns CDR1 SGHTA and CDR2 FQGNSA. CDR3 length: 13 residues. CDR3 in DNA: TGTGCCAGCAGCTTGACTCCGAACACTGAAGCTTTCTTT. Translation gives CASSLTPNTEAFF.

This sequence joins TRBV5-4 and TRBJ2-2; D uncertain. This CDR3 contains 15 residues. Germline loops: CDR1 SGHNT, CDR2 YYREEE (reference sequence). The V gene lost 0 bases and the J gene lost 3 bases, with 9 bases spanning the gap. In nucleotides, the CDR3 is TGTGCCAGCAGCTTGGTTCCGGTCGACACCGGGGAGCTGTTTTTT. It translates to CASSLVPVDTGELFF.

The chain recombines TRBV6-5 with TRBJ1-5, with 8 bases that match TRBD1. The CDR3 covers 14 residues. The germline CDR1 and CDR2 sequences are MNHEY and SVGAGI. V dropped 3 bases and J dropped 6; count of bases not matched to a gene: 4. The DNA for the CDR3 is TGTGCCAGCAGTTATTGGACAGGGCGTCAGCCCCAGCATTTT. Residues: CASSYWTGRQPQHF.

The V and J genes are TRBV15 and TRBJ2-5, with 9 positions matching TRBD2. The CDR3 runs to 17 residues. V was clipped by 1 base and J by 2 bases; unmatched bases: 8. Per the germline V gene, CDR1 is LNHNV and CDR2 is YYDKDF (reference sequence). The CDR3 region has the DNA TGTGCCACCAGCAGAGGGGGGACTAGCTCTGATCAAGAGACCCAGTACTTC. This encodes CATSRGGTSSDQETQYF.

The chain joins TRBV19 to TRBJ2-3; TRBD2 agrees at 10 bases. V shed 7 bases and J 4 bases; nucleotides not matched to a gene: 5. The CDR3 loop spans 14 amino acids. The germline V gene has CDR1 LNHDA and CDR2 SQIVND (reference sequence). The CDR3 DNA follows: TGTGCCAGTAAAAGCGGGAGGGTAGCAGATACGCAGTATTTT. It is translated as CASKSGRVADTQYF.